The 32 T cell receptor beta chains below were found in one sample sequenced in a study of blood T cell repertoires in COVID-19. TCRdb's table, derived via immunoSEQ multiplex PCR, lists solely in-frame clones and lacks some. The data show 50,000 to 65,000 clones, 65% to 90% seen once. Sequenced material: peripheral blood. All receptors come from a man aged 35 to 55 with acute or convalescent COVID-19.

The rearrangement links TRBV5-4 to TRBJ1-2, with 7 nucleotides matching TRBD1. Germline CDR1 and CDR2: SGHNT and YYREEE (reference sequence). This CDR3 has 13 amino acids. The junction had 7 bases not matched to a gene; V was cut back by 7 bases and J by 4 bases. The DNA of the CDR3 is TGTGCCAGCGGCGACAGGGTCTCCTATGGCTACACCTTC. Its protein product is CASGDRVSYGYTF.

J is TRBJ1-2 and V is TRBV4-1; possible D gene TRBD1, 5 bases. Trimming removed 4 bases at V and 4 bases at J, with 13 bases between. This CDR3 spans 14 amino acids. Germline V CDR1 and CDR2: MGHRA, YSYEKL. The CDR3 loop is CASSPGEGPYGYTF. The CDR3 nucleotides read TGCGCCAGCAGCCCCGGGGAGGGACCCTATGGCTACACCTTC.

The rearrangement uses TRBV13 and TRBJ1-4; TRBD1 might be the D (5 bases). The germline V gene encodes CDR1 PRHDT and CDR2 FYEKMQ (reference sequence). CDR3 length equals 17 residues. V was shortened by 1 base and J by 5 bases, with 17 bases between the two germline ends. The chain's CDR3 is CASSLAKWRGGNEKLFF. Written as DNA, the CDR3 is TGTGCCAGCAGCTTAGCCAAGTGGCGGGGGGGGAATGAAAAACTGTTTTTT.

This clone was found once. The DNA of the CDR3 is TGTGCCAGCAGCTTAGATCGTTTGAGGGCTAATTCACCCCTCCACTTT. Amino acids: CASSLDRLRANSPLHF. This chain uses TRBV11-2 with TRBJ1-6; D unresolved. V was pared by 0 bases and J by 6 bases, with 12 bases between. This CDR3 is 16 amino acids long. The V gene's germline CDR1 is SGHAT and CDR2 FQNNGV.

The J gene is TRBJ2-3, the V gene TRBV19, with D perhaps TRBD2 (5 bases). V was trimmed by 8 bases and J by 6 bases, leaving 15 bases between them. The CDR3 is 13 residues long. The germline CDR1 and CDR2 sequences are LNHDA and SQIVND (reference sequence). This CDR3 is CASSTSGGDTQYF. The DNA of the CDR3 is TGTGCCAGTTCTACTTCCGGAGGCGATACGCAGTATTTT. Full variable domain (remainder filled in from reference TRBV19 and TRBJ2-3): DGGITQSPKYLFRKEGQNVTLSCEQNLNHDAMYWYRQDPGQGLRLIYYSQIVNDFQKGDIAEGYSVSREKKESFPLTVTSAQKNPTAFYLCASSTSGGDTQYFGPGTRLTVL.

The sample holds a few counts of this clone. The genes are TRBV19 and TRBJ1-5; D may be TRBD1 (5 bases). CDR3 length equals 13 residues. The germline V and J ends were trimmed by 8 bases and 3 bases, with 11 bases remaining between them. Germline V gene lookup returns CDR1 LNHDA and CDR2 SQIVND (reference sequence). CDR3 in amino acids: CASGPGINQPQHF. The CDR3 nucleotides read TGTGCCAGTGGTCCAGGGATCAATCAGCCCCAGCATTTT.

This clone was counted at least ten times. J is TRBJ2-1 and V is TRBV24-1, with 7 bases fitting TRBD1. V lost 4 bases and J lost 4; bases outside the gene matches: 3. This CDR3 region has 14 residues. In germline, CDR1 is KGHDR, CDR2 SFDVKD. This CDR3 is CATSDWDSYNEQFF. The CDR3 DNA reads as TGTGCCACCAGTGACTGGGACAGTTACAATGAGCAGTTCTTC.

This clone was seen a handful of times. J is TRBJ1-2 and V is TRBV2, with TRBD1 identical over 8 bases. Germline CDR1 is SNHLY and CDR2 is FYNNEI. V lost 3 bases and J lost 2; bases outside the gene matches: 14. The CDR3 runs to 18 residues. CDR3 DNA sequence: TGTGCCAGCAGTGACTCACCCGGGGACAGGTCTTGGAACTATGGCTACACCTTC. This sequence encodes CASSDSPGDRSWNYGYTF. The full variable domain, its missing parts supplied by reference TRBV2 and TRBJ1-2, is EPEVTQTPSHQVTQMGQEVILRCVPISNHLYFYWYRQILGQKVEFLVSFYNNEISEKSEIFDDQFSVERPDGSNFTLKIRSTKLEDSAMYFCASSDSPGDRSWNYGYTFGSGTRLTVV.

DNA of the CDR3: TGTGCCAGCAGCTCGCGTTTAGCGGGGAAGGAGACCCAGTACTTC. Its protein is CASSSRLAGKETQYF. This sequence joins TRBV5-4 and TRBJ2-5; the match to TRBD2 covers 8 bases. The CDR3 extends over 15 amino acids. V lost 3 bases to trimming and J lost 5 bases; unmatched junction nucleotides: 9. Germline V lookup: CDR1 SGHNT, CDR2 YYREEE (reference sequence).

The rearrangement uses TRBV10-1 and TRBJ2-3, with TRBD2 matching 10 bases. Looked up from germline, CDR1 is WNHNN and CDR2 is SYGVQD (reference sequence). CDR3 length equals 16 residues. The trim removed 6 bases at V and 4 bases at J, leaving 10 bases unmatched. The CDR3 here is CASSPNSGGKADTQYF. In DNA, the CDR3 is TGCGCCAGCAGCCCTAATAGCGGGGGGAAGGCAGATACGCAGTATTTT.

The chain carries TRBV5-1 and TRBJ1-1; the D gene is possibly TRBD1 (5 bases). Germline V gene data show CDR1 as SGHRS and CDR2 as YFSETQ. Trimming removed 5 bases from V and 4 bases from J, with 21 bases in between. This CDR3 region has 16 residues. CDR3 in DNA: TGCGCCAGCAGACCAGTCGTTTCAGGGCGAAGCACTGAAGCTTTCTTT. It codes for CASRPVVSGRSTEAFF.

The chain is built from TRBV12-3 or TRBV12-4 and TRBJ2-1; D gene ambiguous. V was shortened by 8 bases and J by 4 bases, with 12 bases between the two germline ends. The CDR3 is 13 amino acids. CDR3 residues: CASAGQVYNEQFF. CDR3 bases: TGTGCCAGCGCAGGCCAAGTATACAATGAGCAGTTCTTC.

The chain couples TRBV7-6 to TRBJ2-1, with 7 bases matching TRBD2. V trimming: 1 base; J trimming: 3 bases; junction bases outside the gene matches: 3. Germline lookup yields CDR1 SGHVS and CDR2 FNYEAQ. The CDR3 spans 15 residues. In DNA, the CDR3 is TGTGCCAGCAGCTTAGAGCGGGGTGGCTACAATGAGCAGTTCTTC. Residues: CASSLERGGYNEQFF.

The chain combines TRBV25-1 with TRBJ1-2; a weak D match, TRBD1 (6 bases). The ends were cut back, 5 bases at V and 8 bases at J, with 18 bases in the middle. The CDR3 contains 14 residues. Germline CDR1 and CDR2: MGHDK and SYGVNS. The CDR3 region is CASSHPGQSRGYTF. The CDR3 DNA reads as TGTGCCAGCAGTCACCCTGGACAGTCGAGGGGCTACACCTTC.

V gene TRBV25-1 combines with J gene TRBJ2-7; D may be TRBD2 (6 bases). The V end was cut by 5 bases, the J end by 4 bases, with 15 bases between. This CDR3 has 14 amino acids. Germline V gene data show CDR1 as MGHDK and CDR2 as SYGVNS. CDR3 bases: TGTGCCAGCAGTCCCGCGGGATTTTTATACGAGCAGTACTTC. Protein: CASSPAGFLYEQYF.

The chain has TRBV4-1 and TRBJ1-5, with D hard to call. V was trimmed by 1 base and J by 3 bases, leaving 10 bases between them. The CDR3 is 15 residues long. Germline-derived CDR1 and CDR2 are MGHRA and YSYEKL. CDR3 in DNA: TGCGCCAGCAGCCAAGCCTGGGCCGACAATCAGCCCCAGCATTTT. The encoded protein is CASSQAWADNQPQHF.

In its sample, this clone was seen once. The chain joins TRBV28 to TRBJ1-2; a possible D gene is TRBD1 (5 bases). The CDR3 has 14 amino acids. Germline V CDR1 and CDR2: MDHEN, SYDVKM. V was pared by 4 bases and J by 4 bases, with 13 bases between. CDR3 protein: CASSSQTGGYGYTF. The CDR3, as DNA: TGTGCCAGCAGTTCTCAAACAGGCGGCTATGGCTACACCTTC.

This clone was counted only a few times. Written as DNA, the CDR3 is TGTGCCAGCTCGAAAGGGACAGGGGACCAAAAACTGTTTTTT. Translated, it gives CASSKGTGDQKLFF. The chain is built from TRBV18 and TRBJ1-4; 10 bases fit TRBD1. The V gene's germline CDR1 is KGHSH and CDR2 LQKENI. The trim removed 6 bases at V and 9 bases at J, leaving 7 bases unmatched. The CDR3 is made up of 14 amino acids.

This clone was counted between two and nine times. V gene TRBV5-1 combines with J gene TRBJ1-3; possibly TRBD1 for D (6 bases). Germline V lookup: CDR1 SGHRS, CDR2 YFSETQ. The V end lost 4 bases, the J end lost 1 base, and 9 bases lay between the germline ends. The CDR3 totals 14 residues. CDR3 sequence (DNA): TGCGCCAGCAGCACAGGGTTTTCTGGAAACACCATATATTTT. Translating it yields CASSTGFSGNTIYF. Looking up the rest from reference TRBV5-1 and TRBJ1-3 gives the full variable domain: KAGVTQTPRYLIKTRGQQVTLSCSPISGHRSVSWYQQTPGQGLQFLFEYFSETQRNKGNFPGRFSGRQFSNSRSEMNVSTLELGDSALYLCASSTGFSGNTIYFGEGSWLTVV.

The V and J genes are TRBV5-1 and TRBJ1-1; D unresolved. Germline lookup yields CDR1 SGHRS and CDR2 YFSETQ. The V end was cut by 4 bases, the J end by 0 bases, with 10 bases between. This CDR3 has 14 residues. CDR3 in amino acids: CASSIDGVNTEAFF. CDR3 DNA sequence: TGCGCCAGCAGCATTGATGGAGTGAACACTGAAGCTTTCTTT.

The genes are TRBV6-4 and TRBJ2-2; possibly TRBD1 for D (6 bases). Germline loops: CDR1 MRHNA, CDR2 SNTAGT. The V end was cut by 4 bases, the J end by 5 bases, with 11 bases between. This CDR3 has 14 residues. CDR3 DNA: TGTGCCAGCAGTGTTTCAGGGGATACCGGGGAGCTGTTTTTT. This sequence encodes CASSVSGDTGELFF.

V and J are TRBV7-3 and TRBJ2-7, with 11 nucleotides matching TRBD1. In germline, CDR1 is SGHTA, CDR2 FQGTGA. V was clipped by 5 bases and J by 3 bases; unmatched bases: 6. This CDR3 is built from 15 residues. The CDR3: CASSRSGQGDYEQYF. As DNA, the CDR3 is TGTGCCAGCAGCCGCTCGGGACAGGGGGACTACGAGCAGTACTTC. Combining the CDR3 with reference TRBV7-3 and TRBJ2-7 gives the whole variable domain GAGVSQTPSNKVTEKGKYVELRCDPISGHTALYWYRQSLGQGPEFLIYFQGTGAADDSGLPNDRFFAVRPEGSVSTLKIQRTERGDSAVYLCASSRSGQGDYEQYFGPGTRLTVT.

The gene calls are TRBV5-1 and TRBJ2-3; TRBD2 matches at 9 bases. V gave up 1 base and J gave up 2 bases; unmatched junction bases: 8. CDR3 length equals 17 residues. From germline, CDR1 is SGHRS and CDR2 YFSETQ. The chain's CDR3 is CASSLRPSGGSTDTQYF. CDR3 bases: TGCGCCAGCAGCTTGAGGCCCAGCGGGGGGTCCACAGATACGCAGTATTTT.

This clone was recorded once. J is TRBJ2-2 and V is TRBV24-1, with TRBD1 matching 10 bases. Germline CDR1 KGHDR, CDR2 SFDVKD. V was pared by 4 bases and J by 4 bases, with 8 bases of the junction left unmatched. The CDR3 has 17 residues. For the CDR3, the DNA is TGTGCCACCAGTGACTCCGACAGGGGGCCGAGCACCGGGGAGCTGTTTTTT. As protein: CATSDSDRGPSTGELFF.

J is TRBJ1-6 and V is TRBV30; the D gene is possibly TRBD1 (6 bases). The CDR3 is made up of 14 amino acids. Germline values: CDR1 GTSNPN, CDR2 SVGIG (reference sequence). Trimming cost V 4 bases and J 6 bases, with 13 bases left between them. CDR3 amino acids: CAWTSGARNSPLHF. CDR3 in DNA: TGTGCCTGGACCTCAGGGGCGCGTAATTCACCCCTCCACTTT.

The chain recombines TRBV19 with TRBJ2-3, with 12 bases that match TRBD2. Germline CDR1 and CDR2: LNHDA and SQIVND (reference sequence). CDR3 length: 13 amino acids. V was clipped by 11 bases and J by 6 bases; unmatched bases: 6. DNA of the CDR3: TGTGCCGGAGGACTAGCGGGGTGGGATACGCAGTATTTT. It translates to CAGGLAGWDTQYF.

The V gene is TRBV2, the J gene TRBJ1-2, with D maybe TRBD1 (5 bases). The CDR3 runs to 12 residues. Trimming removed 4 bases from V and 4 bases from J, with 7 bases in between. CDR1 is SNHLY and CDR2 is FYNNEI in the germline V gene. This CDR3 is CASSGQSYGYTF. The CDR3 DNA reads TGTGCCAGCAGTGGACAGAGCTATGGCTACACCTTC. Full variable domain (rest looked up from reference TRBV2 and TRBJ1-2): EPEVTQTPSHQVTQMGQEVILRCVPISNHLYFYWYRQILGQKVEFLVSFYNNEISEKSEIFDDQFSVERPDGSNFTLKIRSTKLEDSAMYFCASSGQSYGYTFGSGTRLTVV.

The rearrangement links TRBV27 to TRBJ2-1, with D possibly TRBD2 on 6 matching bases. The ends were cut back, 1 base at V and 10 bases at J, with 23 bases in the middle. There are 17 residues in the CDR3. The germline gives CDR1 MNHEY, CDR2 SMNVEV (reference sequence). Here the CDR3 DNA reads TGTGCCAGCAGTTTATTATCCGGGTCGGTGGAGGGTGGCGAGCAGTTCTTC. This codes for CASSLLSGSVEGGEQFF.

The chain links TRBV24-1 to TRBJ2-3; 8 bases line up with TRBD2. The CDR3 has 16 amino acids. Germline CDR1 and CDR2: KGHDR and SFDVKD. V shed 3 bases and J 5 bases; nucleotides not matched to a gene: 9. The CDR3 sequence: CATSDPGGAKGDTQYF. In DNA, the CDR3 is TGTGCCACCAGTGATCCCGGGGGGGCCAAAGGAGATACGCAGTATTTT.

The chain links TRBV30 to TRBJ1-4; 9 bases are a match to TRBD1. Per germline, CDR1 GTSNPN and CDR2 SVGIG (reference sequence). V was pared by 0 bases and J by 8 bases, with 4 bases of the junction left unmatched. The CDR3 has 14 residues. The DNA for the CDR3 is TGTGCCTGGAGTGTGGGACAGGGTACGGAAAAACTGTTTTTT. It codes for CAWSVGQGTEKLFF.

This clone was detected once. The chain carries TRBV11-3 and TRBJ2-3, with 9 positions matching TRBD1. This CDR3 has 15 amino acids. Germline V lookup: CDR1 SGHNT, CDR2 YENEEA. The V and J ends lost 1 base and 4 bases, in that order; junction bases with no gene match: 3. This CDR3 is CASSLGTGASDTQYF. The CDR3 coding sequence is TGTGCCAGCAGCTTAGGGACAGGGGCTTCAGATACGCAGTATTTT.

V gene TRBV3-1 (or the pseudogene TRBV3-2) combines with J gene TRBJ2-7; D call uncertain. CDR3 length: 13 amino acids. CDR1 is LGHDT, CDR2 YNNKEL, per germline (reference sequence). The V gene lost 3 bases and the J gene lost 0 bases, with 6 bases spanning the gap. CDR3 region: CASSHLGSYEQYF. The CDR3 region has the DNA TGTGCCAGCAGCCACCTCGGCTCCTACGAGCAGTACTTC.